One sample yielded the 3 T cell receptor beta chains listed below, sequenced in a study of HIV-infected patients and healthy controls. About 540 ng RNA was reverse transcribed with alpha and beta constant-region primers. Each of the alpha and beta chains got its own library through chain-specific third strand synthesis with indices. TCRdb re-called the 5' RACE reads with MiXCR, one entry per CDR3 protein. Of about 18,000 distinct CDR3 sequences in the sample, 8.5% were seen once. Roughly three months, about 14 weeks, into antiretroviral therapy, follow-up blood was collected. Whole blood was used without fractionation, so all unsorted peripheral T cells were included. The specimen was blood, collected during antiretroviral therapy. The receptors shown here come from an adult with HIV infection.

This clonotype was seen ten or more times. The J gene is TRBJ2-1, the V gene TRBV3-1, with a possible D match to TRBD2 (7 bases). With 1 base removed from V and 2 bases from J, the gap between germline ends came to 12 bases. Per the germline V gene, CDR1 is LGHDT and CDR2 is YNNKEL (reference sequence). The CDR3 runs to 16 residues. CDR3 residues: CASSQVGRGPYNEQFF. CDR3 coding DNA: TGTGCCAGCAGCCAAGTGGGGCGGGGGCCCTACAATGAGCAGTTCTTC.

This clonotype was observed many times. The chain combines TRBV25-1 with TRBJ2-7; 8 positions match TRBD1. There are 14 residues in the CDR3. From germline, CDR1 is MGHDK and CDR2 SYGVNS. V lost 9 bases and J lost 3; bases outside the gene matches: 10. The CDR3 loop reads CARHGTGRCYEQYF. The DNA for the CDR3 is TGTGCCAGACACGGGACAGGAAGATGCTACGAGCAGTACTTC.

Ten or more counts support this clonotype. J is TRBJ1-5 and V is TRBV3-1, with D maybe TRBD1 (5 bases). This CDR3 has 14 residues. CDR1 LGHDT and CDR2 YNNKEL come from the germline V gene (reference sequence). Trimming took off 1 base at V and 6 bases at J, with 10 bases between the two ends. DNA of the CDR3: TGTGCCAGCAGCCAAGTCGGGGGAAGTCAGCCCCAGCATTTT. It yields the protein CASSQVGGSQPQHF.